This T cell receptor (beta chain) was obtained from a study of shared clonotypes between healthy human individuals. Findings of the study overall: What naive subsets generally showed was a larger estimated richness than memory subsets showed.

Between the trimmed V and J ends, which lost 1 base and 5 bases, there was a span of 3 bases. CDR3 length equals 10 residues. The germline gives CDR1 GTSNPN, CDR2 SVGIG (reference sequence). The method was immunoSEQ multiplex PCR; TCRdb's version includes in-frame clones alone and lacks a portion of them. The sample consists of hundreds of thousands of clones, about 97% of them appearing once. Details on this clone: Its specificity is not known.

Sample: memory CD8+ T cells sorted from blood. Subset in this sample: CD45RO+ cells pooled with CCR7-negative TemRA cells. The genes are TRBV30 and TRBJ2-7; no definite D call. The origin of this receptor is a young man in good health. This CDR3 reads CAWSGHEQYF. The CDR3 DNA follows: TGTGCCTGGAGTGGGCACGAGCAGTACTTC.